The 2 T cell receptor beta chains below all came from one sample that was sequenced in a study of T cell responses to AZD1222 COVID-19 vaccine. Produced via immunoSEQ multiplex PCR; TCRdb's table is partial and in-frame only. The sample lists around 120,000 clones, around 89% occurring once. The source was peripheral blood, collected 28 days after the second AZD1222 dose. The receptors were sampled from an adult who received the AZD1222 COVID-19 vaccine.

The chain combines TRBV6-5 with TRBJ1-5, with 7 nucleotides matching TRBD1. Losses at the gene ends were 6 bases for V and 0 bases for J; bases not matched to a gene: 5. This CDR3 is 15 amino acids long. Germline V gene sequence: CDR1 MNHEY, CDR2 SVGAGI. The CDR3 sequence: CASRIDRASNQPQHF. CDR3 nucleotide sequence: TGTGCCAGCAGGATCGACAGGGCTAGCAATCAGCCCCAGCATTTT.

This sequence joins TRBV15 and TRBJ2-1, with 12 bases that match TRBD1. Germline V gene data show CDR1 as LNHNV and CDR2 as YYDKDF (reference sequence). The CDR3 is 16 amino acids. V gave up 3 bases and J gave up 6 bases; unmatched junction bases: 6. The CDR3 reads CATSRGRGQGANEQFF. The CDR3 DNA sequence: TGTGCCACCAGCAGGGGAAGGGGACAGGGGGCCAATGAGCAGTTCTTC.